This T cell receptor (beta chain) was profiled in a study of CD8 T cells in Susac syndrome. Peripheral blood CD8+ and CD4+ T cells were profiled by TCR beta sequencing. Reverse transcription of about 0.5 to 1 ug RNA was performed with random hexamers. MiXCR, applied by TCRdb to the immunoSEQ multiplex PCR reads, yields one record per CDR3 protein. The profile shows approximately 210,000 distinct CDR3 sequences, 94% of them singletons. CDR1 and CDR2 (germline): PRHDT, FYEKMQ (reference sequence). This CDR3 has 16 residues. Losses at the gene ends were 5 bases for V and 7 bases for J; bases not matched to a gene: 11.

The chain recombines TRBV13 with TRBJ2-1; 10 nucleotides align to TRBD2. This sequence was found in a human donor with Susac syndrome. The specimen was CD4+ T cells from PBMCs. DNA for the CDR3: TGTGCCAGCAGCCCCCGCCAGCGGGGGGGCCGTAATGAGCAGTTCTTC. It encodes CASSPRQRGGRNEQFF.